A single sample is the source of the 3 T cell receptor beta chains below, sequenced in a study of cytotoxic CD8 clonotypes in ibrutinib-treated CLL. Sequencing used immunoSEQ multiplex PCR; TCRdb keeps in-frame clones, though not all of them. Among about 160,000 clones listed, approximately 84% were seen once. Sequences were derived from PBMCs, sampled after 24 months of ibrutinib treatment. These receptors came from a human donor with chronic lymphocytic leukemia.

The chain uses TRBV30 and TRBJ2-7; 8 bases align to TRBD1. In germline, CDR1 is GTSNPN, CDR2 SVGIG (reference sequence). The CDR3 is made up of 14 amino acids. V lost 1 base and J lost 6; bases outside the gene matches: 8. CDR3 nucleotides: TGTGCCTGGAGTGCTACAGGGGGGTCAAGCGAGCAGTACTTC. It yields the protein CAWSATGGSSEQYF.

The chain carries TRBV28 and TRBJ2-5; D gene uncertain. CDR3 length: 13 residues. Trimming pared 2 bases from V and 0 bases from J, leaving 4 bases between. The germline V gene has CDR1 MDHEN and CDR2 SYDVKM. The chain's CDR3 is CASSLQDQETQYF. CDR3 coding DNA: TGTGCCAGCAGTTTACAGGACCAAGAGACCCAGTACTTC.

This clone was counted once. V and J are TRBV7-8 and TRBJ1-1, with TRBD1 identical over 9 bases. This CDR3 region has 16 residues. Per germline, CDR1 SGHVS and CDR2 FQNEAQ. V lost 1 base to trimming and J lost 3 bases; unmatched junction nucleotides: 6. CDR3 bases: TGTGCCAGCAGCTTAGTTAATTGGGACAGGGACACTGAAGCTTTCTTT. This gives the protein CASSLVNWDRDTEAFF. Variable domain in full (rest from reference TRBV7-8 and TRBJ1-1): GAGVSQSPRYKVAKRGQDVALRCDPISGHVSLFWYQQALGQGPEFLTYFQNEAQLDKSGLPSDRFFAERPEGSVSTLKIQRTQQEDSAVYLCASSLVNWDRDTEAFFGQGTRLTVV.